The 13 T cell receptor beta chains in this list originate from one sample, sequenced in a study of T cell changes during pregnancy in multiple sclerosis. Repertoires were generated with immunoSEQ multiplex PCR, while TCRdb's copy carries only in-frame clones and drops some. The sample lists about 28,000 clones; roughly 91% were seen once. The specimen comprised CD4+ T cells from peripheral blood mononuclear cells, sampled in the first trimester of pregnancy. The origin of the receptors is a female donor in good health, enrolled as a control in a pregnancy study.

V gene TRBV11-2 combines with J gene TRBJ1-5, with D possibly TRBD1 on 6 matching bases. The CDR3 runs 13 residues. Germline-derived CDR1 and CDR2 are SGHAT and FQNNGV. V was cut by 1 base and J by 8 bases, with 9 bases left in between. The CDR3 loop is CASSLGRGEPQHF. The CDR3 DNA reads as TGTGCCAGCAGCTTAGGCAGGGGAGAGCCCCAGCATTTT.

The rearrangement links TRBV19 to TRBJ1-5, with TRBD1 matching 8 bases. This CDR3 is built from 12 residues. Germline CDR1 is LNHDA and CDR2 is SQIVND (reference sequence). With 11 bases clipped from V and 4 bases from J, the junction kept 4 bases outside the gene matches. DNA of the CDR3: TGTGCCTCCAGGACAGGGAATCAGCCCCAGCATTTT. It is translated as CASRTGNQPQHF.

This sequence joins TRBV13 and TRBJ2-3, with TRBD2 as a possible D gene (6 bases). The CDR3 covers 15 residues. Between the trimmed V and J ends, which lost 3 bases and 2 bases, there was a span of 12 bases. Germline V CDR1 and CDR2: PRHDT, FYEKMQ (reference sequence). CDR3 DNA sequence: TGTGCCAGCAGCTTTCGGGGGATGAACACAGATACGCAGTATTTT. This gives the protein CASSFRGMNTDTQYF.

This clone is a singleton in its sample. The genes are TRBV5-4 and TRBJ2-5, with 8 bases fitting TRBD2. Trimming cost V 4 bases and J 1 base; bases outside gene matches: 12. In germline, CDR1 is SGHNT, CDR2 YYREEE (reference sequence). The CDR3 is made up of 17 amino acids. CDR3 in amino acids: CASSPVGGAGAQETQYF. As DNA, the CDR3 is TGTGCCAGCAGCCCGGTCGGGGGAGCGGGGGCCCAAGAGACCCAGTACTTC.

The chain uses TRBV15 and TRBJ2-2; maybe TRBD1 (6 bases). Trimming pared 1 base from V and 6 bases from J, leaving 12 bases between. Germline V gives CDR1 LNHNV, CDR2 YYDKDF (reference sequence). This CDR3 spans 15 amino acids. Here the CDR3 DNA reads TGTGCCACCAGCAGAGGGGTTGGGGGCTCCGGGGAGCTGTTTTTT. It translates to CATSRGVGGSGELFF.

This chain connects TRBV6-1 to TRBJ1-5, with a possible D match to TRBD1 (5 bases). Germline CDR1 reads MNHNS; CDR2 reads SASEGT. There are 14 residues in the CDR3. V was trimmed by 8 bases and J by 0 bases, leaving 11 bases between them. This chain's CDR3 is CASLSGPSNQPQHF. The CDR3 region has the DNA TGTGCCAGCCTATCAGGGCCTAGCAATCAGCCCCAGCATTTT.

The chain combines TRBV28 with TRBJ1-2; TRBD1 matches 10 bases. Germline V gives CDR1 MDHEN, CDR2 SYDVKM. The CDR3 length is 16 residues. The trim removed 7 bases at V and 4 bases at J, leaving 12 bases unmatched. CDR3 residues: CASTSLWTGGGYGYTF. In DNA, the CDR3 is TGTGCCAGCACCTCTCTTTGGACAGGGGGTGGCTATGGCTACACCTTC.

The genes are TRBV7-9 and TRBJ2-2, with D maybe TRBD1 (6 bases). This CDR3 comprises 15 residues. V shed 3 bases and J shed 2 bases, with 10 bases lying between them. Germline-derived CDR1 and CDR2 are SEHNR and FQNEAQ (reference sequence). Written as DNA, the CDR3 is TGTGCCAGCAGCTTCTCACAGGGAAACACCGGGGAGCTGTTTTTT. Amino acid sequence: CASSFSQGNTGELFF.

The chain is built from TRBV28 and TRBJ2-5, with 9 bases identical to TRBD2. V shed 5 bases, J shed 5 bases, and the junction held 9 bases outside the gene matches. The germline gives CDR1 MDHEN, CDR2 SYDVKM. This CDR3 spans 15 amino acids. Here the CDR3 DNA reads TGTGCCAGCAGTCTTTCAGCGGGGGGAGGCGAGACCCAGTACTTC. Translated: CASSLSAGGGETQYF.

CDR3 loop: CASSLQGATGELFF. CDR3 nucleotides: TGTGCCAGCAGCCTACAGGGGGCTACCGGGGAGCTGTTTTTT. The V gene is TRBV11-1, the J gene TRBJ2-2; TRBD1 matches 9 bases. Germline CDR1 and CDR2: SGHAT and FQDESV (reference sequence). The CDR3 loop spans 14 amino acids. The trim removed 5 bases at V and 5 bases at J, leaving 3 bases unmatched.

The rearrangement joins TRBV6-5 to TRBJ1-1, with a possible D match to TRBD1 (6 bases). CDR3 length: 15 amino acids. The V and J ends lost 5 bases and 4 bases respectively, with 17 bases between them. Germline CDR1 is MNHEY and CDR2 is SVGAGI. CDR3 amino acids: CASSLHEKQGTEAFF. CDR3 nucleotide sequence: TGTGCCAGCAGTCTCCACGAGAAACAGGGCACTGAAGCTTTCTTT.

The rearrangement links TRBV7-2 to TRBJ2-1; possibly TRBD2 for D (5 bases). The CDR3 loop spans 14 amino acids. Trimming took 3 bases from V and 4 from J, leaving 10 bases between them. Germline CDR1 is SGHTA and CDR2 is FQGNSA. The DNA of the CDR3 is TGTGCCAGCAGCTTGACGTCGGGGTACAATGAGCAGTTCTTC. Encoded protein: CASSLTSGYNEQFF.

The chain links TRBV18 to TRBJ2-3; a weak D match, TRBD2 (7 bases). The CDR3 contains 15 residues. Germline CDR1 reads KGHSH; CDR2 reads LQKENI. V lost 1 base, J lost 3 bases, and 11 bases lay in between. The CDR3 DNA reads as TGTGCCAGCTCACCACGGGGGGGCGGTACAGATACGCAGTATTTT. It codes for CASSPRGGGTDTQYF.